These 21 T cell receptor beta chains were sequenced from one sample in a study of cytomegalovirus exposure and HLA in healthy donors. Vbeta (60) and Jbeta (13) primers were used in the PCR. TCRdb's table, derived via immunoSEQ multiplex PCR, lists solely in-frame clones and lacks some. The repertoire includes about 86,000 clones, 70% to 80% of them detected once, and about 15% sits in the top ten. The sequenced sample was PBMCs. The receptors originated from a woman aged 40 to 50 in good health and CMV-seropositive.

The chain joins TRBV4-3 to TRBJ1-2; 10 positions agree with TRBD1. The V gene end was trimmed by 0 bases and the J gene end by 8 bases; junction bases not matched to a gene: 9. CDR1 and CDR2 from the germline V gene are LGHNA and YSLEER. There are 16 residues in the CDR3. Written as DNA, the CDR3 is TGCGCCAGCAGCCAAGATTTACGACAGGGGGCGTCCGGCTACACCTTC. Protein sequence: CASSQDLRQGASGYTF.

This chain uses TRBV6-5 with TRBJ1-4, with D unresolved. The CDR3 runs to 13 residues. Per germline, CDR1 MNHEY and CDR2 SVGAGI. Trimming stripped 5 bases from V and 8 bases from J, with 12 bases between. The CDR3 nucleotides read TGTGCCAGCAGTCCCCGCGTCCGCGAAAAACTGTTTTTT. This encodes CASSPRVREKLFF.

The rearrangement joins TRBV25-1 to TRBJ1-1; D is possibly TRBD1 (5 bases). Germline loops: CDR1 MGHDK, CDR2 SYGVNS. There are 12 residues in the CDR3. Trimming took 4 bases from V and 11 from J, leaving 14 bases between them. The CDR3 DNA reads as TGTGCCAGCAGTGGGGGGGGAGACGGGGCTTTCTTT. This gives the protein CASSGGGDGAFF.

In the case of this clone: Other DNA sequences from this sample encode an identical CDR3 as well. The chain joins TRBV25-1 to TRBJ2-3, with 11 bases that match TRBD2. V was clipped by 2 bases and J by 2 bases; unmatched bases: 3. Per germline, CDR1 MGHDK and CDR2 SYGVNS. This CDR3 is 16 amino acids long. This CDR3 reads CASSEVAGGPTDTQYF. For the CDR3, the DNA is TGTGCCAGCAGTGAAGTAGCGGGAGGGCCCACAGATACGCAGTATTTT.

As DNA, the CDR3 is TGCGCCAGCAGCCCAACTAGCGGATACGAGCAGTACTTC. Translated: CASSPTSGYEQYF. The rearrangement joins TRBV5-1 to TRBJ2-7; 8 positions match TRBD2. The germline V gene has CDR1 SGHRS and CDR2 YFSETQ. J lost 4 bases, V lost 4 bases, and 4 bases had no gene match. This CDR3 region has 13 residues.

This chain uses TRBV23-1 with TRBJ2-6; 10 bases fit TRBD1. TRBV23-1 is given ORF status, its function remaining uncertain. The CDR3 totals 19 residues. J was trimmed by 0 bases and V by 2 bases; bases with no gene match: 7. DNA for the CDR3: TGCGCCAGCAGTCAACCCACGACAGGGGGCCACTCTGGGGCCAACGTCCTGACTTTC. The encoded protein is CASSQPTTGGHSGANVLTF.

This clone was seen just once. The chain couples TRBV7-9 to TRBJ1-2; 10 bases are a match to TRBD1. The CDR3 totals 14 residues. Germline V gene data show CDR1 as SEHNR and CDR2 as FQNEAQ (reference sequence). J lost 8 bases, V lost 3 bases, and 6 bases had no gene match. The CDR3 loop reads CASSLATGGNGYTF. DNA of the CDR3: TGTGCCAGCAGCTTGGCGACAGGGGGCAACGGCTACACCTTC.

The chain is built from TRBV28 and TRBJ2-1, with D perhaps TRBD1 (5 bases). In germline, CDR1 is MDHEN, CDR2 SYDVKM. The CDR3 contains 14 residues. The V and J ends lost 6 bases and 2 bases respectively, with 11 bases between them. The CDR3, as DNA: TGTGCCAGCAGCCGACAGACAACCTACAATGAGCAGTTCTTC. Translated, it gives CASSRQTTYNEQFF.

The gene calls are TRBV27 and TRBJ2-3, with 7 nucleotides matching TRBD1. Losses at the gene ends were 6 bases for V and 2 bases for J; bases not matched to a gene: 8. Germline V lookup: CDR1 MNHEY, CDR2 SMNVEV (reference sequence). The length of the CDR3 is 15 residues. CDR3 DNA: TGTGCCAGCAGATTTCTAGGGGGCTCCACAGATACGCAGTATTTT. Its protein product is CASRFLGGSTDTQYF.

The table lists this clone with a few counts. The chain employs TRBV5-6 and TRBJ2-7; 8 nucleotides align to TRBD1. The CDR3 has 15 residues. J lost 2 bases, V lost 4 bases, and 8 bases had no gene match. The germline gives CDR1 SGHDT, CDR2 YYEEEE. The CDR3 DNA reads TGTGCCAGCAGCGGACAGGGAATGAAAGCCTACGAGCAGTACTTC. The encoded protein is CASSGQGMKAYEQYF.

The chain employs TRBV28 and TRBJ2-1; D is ambiguous. The CDR3 length is 15 residues. With 1 base removed from V and 0 bases from J, the gap between germline ends came to 7 bases. The germline gives CDR1 MDHEN, CDR2 SYDVKM. The CDR3 DNA sequence: TGTGCCAGCAGTTTATTCCCCAGCTCCTACAATGAGCAGTTCTTC. It encodes CASSLFPSSYNEQFF.

In DNA form, the CDR3 reads TGCGCCAGCAGCCCGGTATTACTAGGACAGTCAGGATACAGTCCTCTATACAATGAGCAGTTCTTC. Translated: CASSPVLLGQSGYSPLYNEQFF. The chain couples TRBV5-1 to TRBJ2-1, with D tentatively TRBD1 (6 bases). The V gene's germline CDR1 is SGHRS and CDR2 YFSETQ. This CDR3 has 22 amino acids. Trimming cost V 4 bases and J 4 bases, with 36 bases left between them.

The V and J genes are TRBV15 and TRBJ2-7; D perhaps matches TRBD1 (5 bases). Trimming stripped 11 bases from V and 1 base from J, with 12 bases between. Germline CDR1 reads LNHNV; CDR2 reads YYDKDF (reference sequence). The CDR3 contains 12 residues. CDR3: CASSGNSYEQYF. CDR3 nucleotides: TGTGCCTCCTCAGGGAATTCCTACGAGCAGTACTTC.

The chain recombines TRBV27 with TRBJ2-3; TRBD1 is a possible D gene (5 bases). Germline lookup yields CDR1 MNHEY and CDR2 SMNVEV (reference sequence). This CDR3 is built from 15 residues. V dropped 7 bases and J dropped 0 bases, with 14 bases sitting between them. The CDR3: CASIRGDKSTDTQYF. The CDR3 DNA follows: TGTGCCAGCATTAGGGGCGACAAAAGCACAGATACGCAGTATTTT.

This clone was seen more than once but under ten times. The chain carries TRBV13 and TRBJ1-1; no reliable D call. V was clipped by 4 bases and J by 3 bases, with 15 bases between them. CDR3 length equals 15 residues. CDR1 and CDR2 from the germline V gene are PRHDT and FYEKMQ (reference sequence). The CDR3 loop reads CASSSRGSWDTEAFF. The CDR3 DNA reads as TGTGCCAGCAGCTCAAGAGGGAGTTGGGACACTGAAGCTTTCTTT.

This clone was observed a few times. The chain employs TRBV19 and TRBJ1-2, with a weak D call TRBD1 (5 bases). This CDR3 has 14 amino acids. Germline CDR1 and CDR2: LNHDA and SQIVND (reference sequence). V dropped 1 base and J dropped 4 bases, with 10 bases sitting between them. In DNA form, the CDR3 reads TGTGCCAGTAGTATAGGGGGCGCGAGCTATGGCTACACCTTC. Protein sequence: CASSIGGASYGYTF. The entire variable domain, with the rest obtained from reference TRBV19 and TRBJ1-2, is as follows: DGGITQSPKYLFRKEGQNVTLSCEQNLNHDAMYWYRQDPGQGLRLIYYSQIVNDFQKGDIAEGYSVSREKKESFPLTVTSAQKNPTAFYLCASSIGGASYGYTFGSGTRLTVV.

The CDR3 reads CASSQGSGGPLETQYF. CDR3 bases: TGCGCCAGCAGTCAGGGTTCGGGGGGGCCCTTGGAGACCCAGTACTTC. V is TRBV4-1 and J is TRBJ2-5; 8 bases map to TRBD2. This CDR3 is 16 amino acids long. Looked up from germline, CDR1 is MGHRA and CDR2 is YSYEKL. V shed 6 bases and J 5 bases; nucleotides not matched to a gene: 14.

The chain carries TRBV10-3 and TRBJ2-7; 10 bases line up with TRBD1. Trimming at V came to 3 bases and at J to 5 bases, leaving 10 bases not matched to a gene. Germline V lookup: CDR1 ENHRY, CDR2 SYGVKD. The CDR3 has 16 amino acids. The CDR3 nucleotides read TGTGCCATCAGTGATACCGGGGGACAGGGGAGTAACGAGCAGTACTTC. It translates to CAISDTGGQGSNEQYF.

In its sample, this clone was seen once. The chain joins TRBV2 to TRBJ1-1; 9 bases match TRBD1. This CDR3 spans 15 amino acids. Trimming took 2 bases from V and 4 from J; bases not matched to a gene: 5. Germline CDR1 and CDR2: SNHLY and FYNNEI. CDR3 sequence reads: CASSERDRASTEAFF. The CDR3 DNA reads TGTGCCAGCAGTGAAAGGGACAGGGCGAGCACTGAAGCTTTCTTT.

The chain has TRBV7-9 and TRBJ1-1, with 8 positions matching TRBD1. CDR1 and CDR2 (germline): SEHNR, FQNEAQ (reference sequence). V lost 1 base and J lost 4; bases outside the gene matches: 11. The CDR3 loop spans 17 amino acids. The CDR3 nucleotides read TGTGCCAGCAGCTTAGTGGCGGCAGGGGGCTTCGGCACTGAAGCTTTCTTT. Translation: CASSLVAAGGFGTEAFF.

The chain recombines TRBV30 with TRBJ1-1; the D gene is possibly TRBD1 (6 bases). The CDR3 contains 15 residues. V gave up 5 bases and J gave up 1 base, with 17 bases separating them. Per the germline V gene, CDR1 is GTSNPN and CDR2 is SVGIG (reference sequence). The CDR3 DNA follows: TGTGCCTGGGGATTCAAGACAGGAACGAACACTGAAGCTTTCTTT. It specifies CAWGFKTGTNTEAFF. Full variable domain (remainder filled in from reference TRBV30 and TRBJ1-1): SQTIHQWPATLVQPVGSPLSLECTVEGTSNPNLYWYRQAAGRGLQLLFYSVGIGQISSEVPQNLSASRPQDRQFILSSKKLLLSDSGFYLCAWGFKTGTNTEAFFGQGTRLTVV.